Here is one T cell receptor beta chain with its context. What it binds is unknown. With the Oncomine TCR Beta short-read assay, DNA from cultured CD4+ T cells was sequenced. Using its own MiXCR run on the PCR reads, TCRdb lists one record per CDR3 protein. This table holds under 20,000 distinct CDR3 sequences, more than 40% found once. The CDR3 loop spans 14 amino acids. CDR1 and CDR2 (germline): SGHNT, YYREEE (reference sequence). With 3 bases clipped from V and 5 bases from J, the junction kept 4 bases outside the gene matches. The sample belongs to a study of vaccination and CD4 T cells after COVID-19. Looking at the study overall: Median draw time for post-COVID samples was approximately 94 days post-diagnosis (range 35 to 161).

Whole-study results and caveats: Post-infection sampling omitted early timepoints and covered relatively few convalescent patients. The study found median SARS-CoV-2-reactive clonotypes rising from roughly 22 to 38, not significantly.

Treatment described: roughly 11-day PBMC culture with coronavirus spike peptide pools or control peptides (ViraFEST assay). For ViraFEST, peptide pools expanded antigen-specific T cells, after which the TCRs were sequenced. This clonotype was obtained from a human donor who had recovered from COVID-19. The rearrangement links TRBV5-4 to TRBJ2-1; 8 bases map to TRBD2. Specimen: CD4+ T cells from blood, cultured in vitro, collected after SARS-CoV-2 vaccination. The CDR3 DNA reads TGTGCCAGCAGCTGGGGACTAGTCAACAATGAGCAGTTCTTC. It translates to CASSWGLVNNEQFF.